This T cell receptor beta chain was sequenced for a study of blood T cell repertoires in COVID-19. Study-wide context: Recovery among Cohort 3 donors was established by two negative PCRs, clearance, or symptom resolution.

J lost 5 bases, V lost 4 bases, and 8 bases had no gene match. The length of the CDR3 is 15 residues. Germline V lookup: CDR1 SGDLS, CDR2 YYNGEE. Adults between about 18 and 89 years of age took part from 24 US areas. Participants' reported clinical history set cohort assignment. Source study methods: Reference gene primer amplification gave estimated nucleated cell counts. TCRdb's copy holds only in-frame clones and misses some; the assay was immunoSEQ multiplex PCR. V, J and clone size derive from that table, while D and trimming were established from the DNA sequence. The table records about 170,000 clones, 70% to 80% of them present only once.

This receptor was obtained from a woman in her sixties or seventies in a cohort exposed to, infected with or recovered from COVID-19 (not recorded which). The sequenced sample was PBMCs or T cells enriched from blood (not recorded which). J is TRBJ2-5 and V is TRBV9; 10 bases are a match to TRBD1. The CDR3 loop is CASSSTGGYMETQYF. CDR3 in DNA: TGTGCCAGCAGCTCGACAGGGGGCTATATGGAGACCCAGTACTTC.